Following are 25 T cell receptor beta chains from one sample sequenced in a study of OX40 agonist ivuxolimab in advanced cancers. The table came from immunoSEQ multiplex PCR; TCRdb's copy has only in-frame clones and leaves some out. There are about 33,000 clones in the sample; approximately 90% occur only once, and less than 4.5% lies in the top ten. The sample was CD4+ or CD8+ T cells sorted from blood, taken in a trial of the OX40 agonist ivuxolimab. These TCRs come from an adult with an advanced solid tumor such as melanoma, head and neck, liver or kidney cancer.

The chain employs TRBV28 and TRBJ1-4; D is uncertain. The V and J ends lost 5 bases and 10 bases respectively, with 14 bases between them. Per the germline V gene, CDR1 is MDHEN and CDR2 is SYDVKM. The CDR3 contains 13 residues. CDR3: CASSPRWVRKLFF. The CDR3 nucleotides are TGTGCCAGCAGTCCCCGTTGGGTGAGAAAACTGTTTTTT.

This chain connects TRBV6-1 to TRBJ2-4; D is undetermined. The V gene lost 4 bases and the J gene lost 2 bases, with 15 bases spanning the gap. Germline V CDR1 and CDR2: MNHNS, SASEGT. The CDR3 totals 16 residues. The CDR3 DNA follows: TGTGCCAGCAGTGGATGGACCCCCGGCACCAAAAACATTCAGTACTTC. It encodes CASSGWTPGTKNIQYF.

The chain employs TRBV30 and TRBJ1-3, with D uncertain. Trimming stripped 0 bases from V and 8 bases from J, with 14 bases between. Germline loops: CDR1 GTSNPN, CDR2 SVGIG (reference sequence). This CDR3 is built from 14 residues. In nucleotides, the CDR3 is TGTGCCTGGAGTGTAGGCGAAGGGAGGGACACCATATATTTT. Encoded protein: CAWSVGEGRDTIYF.

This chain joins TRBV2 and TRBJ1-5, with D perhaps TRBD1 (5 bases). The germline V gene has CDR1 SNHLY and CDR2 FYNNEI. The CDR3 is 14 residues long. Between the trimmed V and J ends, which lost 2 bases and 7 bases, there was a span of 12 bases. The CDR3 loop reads CASSETGGRQPQHF. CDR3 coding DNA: TGTGCCAGCAGTGAAACTGGGGGTCGCCAGCCCCAGCATTTT.

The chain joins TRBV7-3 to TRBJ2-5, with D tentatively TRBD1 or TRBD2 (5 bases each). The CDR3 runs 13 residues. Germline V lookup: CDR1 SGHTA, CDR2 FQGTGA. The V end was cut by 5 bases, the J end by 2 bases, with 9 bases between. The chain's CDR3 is CASSRDGQETQYF. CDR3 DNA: TGTGCCAGCAGCCGGGACGGACAAGAGACCCAGTACTTC.

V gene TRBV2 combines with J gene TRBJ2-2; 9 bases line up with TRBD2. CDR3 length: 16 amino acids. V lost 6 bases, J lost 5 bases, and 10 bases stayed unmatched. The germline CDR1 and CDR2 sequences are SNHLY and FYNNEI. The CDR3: CASSLVAGVDTGELFF. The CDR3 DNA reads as TGTGCCAGCAGCCTCGTAGCGGGAGTGGATACCGGGGAGCTGTTTTTT.

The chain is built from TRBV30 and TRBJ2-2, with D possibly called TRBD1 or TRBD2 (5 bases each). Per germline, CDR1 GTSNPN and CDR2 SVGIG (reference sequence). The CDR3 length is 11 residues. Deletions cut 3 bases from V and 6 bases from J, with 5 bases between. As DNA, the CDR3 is TGTGCCTGGAGGGGGGCCGGGGAGCTGTTTTTT. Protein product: CAWRGAGELFF.

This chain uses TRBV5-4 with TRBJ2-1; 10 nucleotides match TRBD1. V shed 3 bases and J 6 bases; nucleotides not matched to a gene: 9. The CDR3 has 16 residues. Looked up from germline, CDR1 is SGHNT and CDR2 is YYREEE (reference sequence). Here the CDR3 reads CASSSNQGQGINEQFF. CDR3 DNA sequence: TGTGCCAGCAGCTCCAACCAGGGACAGGGGATCAATGAGCAGTTCTTC.

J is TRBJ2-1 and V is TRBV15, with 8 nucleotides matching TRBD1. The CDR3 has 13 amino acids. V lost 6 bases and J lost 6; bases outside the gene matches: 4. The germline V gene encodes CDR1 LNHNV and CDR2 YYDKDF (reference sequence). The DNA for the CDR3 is TGTGCCACCAGTACAGGGGGGTTCAATGAGCAGTTCTTC. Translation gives CATSTGGFNEQFF. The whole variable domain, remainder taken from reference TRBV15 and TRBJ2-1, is DAMVIQNPRYQVTQFGKPVTLSCSQTLNHNVMYWYQQKSSQAPKLLFHYYDKDFNNEADTPDNFQSRRPNTSFCFLDIRSPGLGDTAMYLCATSTGGFNEQFFGPGTRLTVL.

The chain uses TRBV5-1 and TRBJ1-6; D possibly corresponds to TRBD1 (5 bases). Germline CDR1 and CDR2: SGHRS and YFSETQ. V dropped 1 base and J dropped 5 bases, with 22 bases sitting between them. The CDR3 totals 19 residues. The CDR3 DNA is TGCGCCAGCAGCTTGTTCGGAAGTCCAAACTTGGGGGATAATTCACCCCTCCACTTT. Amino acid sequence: CASSLFGSPNLGDNSPLHF. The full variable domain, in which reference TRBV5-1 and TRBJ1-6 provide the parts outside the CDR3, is KAGVTQTPRYLIKTRGQQVTLSCSPISGHRSVSWYQQTPGQGLQFLFEYFSETQRNKGNFPGRFSGRQFSNSRSEMNVSTLELGDSALYLCASSLFGSPNLGDNSPLHFGNGTRLTVT.

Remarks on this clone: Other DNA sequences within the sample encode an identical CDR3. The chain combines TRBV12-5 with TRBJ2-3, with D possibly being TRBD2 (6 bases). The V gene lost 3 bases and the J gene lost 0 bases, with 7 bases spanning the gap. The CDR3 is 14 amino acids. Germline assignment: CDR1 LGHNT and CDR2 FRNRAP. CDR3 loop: CASGLSGSTDTQYF. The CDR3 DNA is TGTGCTAGTGGTTTAAGCGGGAGCACAGATACGCAGTATTTT.

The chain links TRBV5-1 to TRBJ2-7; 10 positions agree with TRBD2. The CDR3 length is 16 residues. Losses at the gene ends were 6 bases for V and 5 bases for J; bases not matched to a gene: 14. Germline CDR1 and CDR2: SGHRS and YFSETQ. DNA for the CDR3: TGCGCCAGCACCGTCGGGCTAGCGGGAGTGAACGACGAGCAGTACTTC. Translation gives CASTVGLAGVNDEQYF. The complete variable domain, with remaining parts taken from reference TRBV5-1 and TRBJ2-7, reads KAGVTQTPRYLIKTRGQQVTLSCSPISGHRSVSWYQQTPGQGLQFLFEYFSETQRNKGNFPGRFSGRQFSNSRSEMNVSTLELGDSALYLCASTVGLAGVNDEQYFGPGTRLTVT.

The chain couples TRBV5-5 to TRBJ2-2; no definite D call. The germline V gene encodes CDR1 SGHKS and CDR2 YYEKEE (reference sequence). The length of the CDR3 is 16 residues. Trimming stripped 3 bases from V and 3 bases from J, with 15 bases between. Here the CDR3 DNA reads TGTGCCAGCAGCTCAATAGCCGGGTTAGACACCGGGGAGCTGTTTTTT. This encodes CASSSIAGLDTGELFF.

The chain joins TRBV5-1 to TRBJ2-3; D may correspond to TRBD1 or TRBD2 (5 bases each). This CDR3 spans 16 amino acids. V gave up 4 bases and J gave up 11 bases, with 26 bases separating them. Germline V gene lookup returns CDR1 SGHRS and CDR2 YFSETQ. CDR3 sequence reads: CASSLENLSGRLGQYF. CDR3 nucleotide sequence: TGCGCCAGCAGCCTGGAGAACTTGTCGGGGCGCTTGGGGCAGTATTTT.

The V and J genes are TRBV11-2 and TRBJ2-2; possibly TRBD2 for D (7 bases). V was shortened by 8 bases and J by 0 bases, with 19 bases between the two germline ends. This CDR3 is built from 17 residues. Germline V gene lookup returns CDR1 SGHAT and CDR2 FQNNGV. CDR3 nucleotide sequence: TGTGCCAGCTTACCCCCTGGCGGGGGCCCGAACACCGGGGAGCTGTTTTTT. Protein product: CASLPPGGGPNTGELFF.

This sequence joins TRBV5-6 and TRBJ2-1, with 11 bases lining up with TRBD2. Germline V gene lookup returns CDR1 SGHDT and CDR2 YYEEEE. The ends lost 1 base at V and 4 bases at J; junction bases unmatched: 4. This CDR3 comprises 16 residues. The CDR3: CASSLPPSGRYNEQFF. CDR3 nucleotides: TGTGCCAGCAGCTTGCCTCCTAGCGGGAGGTACAATGAGCAGTTCTTC.

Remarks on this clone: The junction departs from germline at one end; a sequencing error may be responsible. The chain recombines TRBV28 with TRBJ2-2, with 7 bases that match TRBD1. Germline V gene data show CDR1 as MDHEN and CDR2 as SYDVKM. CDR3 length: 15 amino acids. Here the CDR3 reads CASILQGTNTGELFF. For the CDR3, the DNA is TGTGCCAGCATTTTACAGGGGACAAACACCGGGGAGCTGTTTTTT.

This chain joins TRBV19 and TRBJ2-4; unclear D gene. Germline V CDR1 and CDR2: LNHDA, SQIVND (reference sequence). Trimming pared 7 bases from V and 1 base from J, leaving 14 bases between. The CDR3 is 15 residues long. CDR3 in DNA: TGTGCCAGTACCGTCAGTGGAGATGCCAAAAACATTCAGTACTTC. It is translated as CASTVSGDAKNIQYF.

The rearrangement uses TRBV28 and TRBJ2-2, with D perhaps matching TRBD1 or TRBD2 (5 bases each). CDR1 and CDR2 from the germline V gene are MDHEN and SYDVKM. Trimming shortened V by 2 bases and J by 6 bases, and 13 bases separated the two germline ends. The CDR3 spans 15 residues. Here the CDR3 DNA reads TGTGCCAGCAGTTTAGGGCTCAGGGACGCCGGGGAGCTGTTTTTT. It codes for CASSLGLRDAGELFF.

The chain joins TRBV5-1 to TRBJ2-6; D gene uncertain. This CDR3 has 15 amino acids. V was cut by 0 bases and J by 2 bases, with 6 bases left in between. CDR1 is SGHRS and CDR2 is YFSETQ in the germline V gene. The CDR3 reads CASSLDEAGANVLTF. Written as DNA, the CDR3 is TGCGCCAGCAGCTTGGATGAGGCTGGGGCCAACGTCCTGACTTTC.

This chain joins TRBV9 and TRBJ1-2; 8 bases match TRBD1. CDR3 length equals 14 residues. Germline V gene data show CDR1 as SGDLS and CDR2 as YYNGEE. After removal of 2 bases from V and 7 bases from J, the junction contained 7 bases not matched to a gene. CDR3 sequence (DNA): TGTGCCAGCAGCGTGCACGACAGGGGAGTTGGCTACACCTTC. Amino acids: CASSVHDRGVGYTF.

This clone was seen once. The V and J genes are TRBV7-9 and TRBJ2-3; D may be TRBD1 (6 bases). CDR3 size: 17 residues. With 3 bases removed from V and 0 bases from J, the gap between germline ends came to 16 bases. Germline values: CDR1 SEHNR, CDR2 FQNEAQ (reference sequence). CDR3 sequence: CASSFVLYRESTDTQYF. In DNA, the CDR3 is TGTGCCAGCAGCTTTGTATTGTACAGGGAGAGCACAGATACGCAGTATTTT.

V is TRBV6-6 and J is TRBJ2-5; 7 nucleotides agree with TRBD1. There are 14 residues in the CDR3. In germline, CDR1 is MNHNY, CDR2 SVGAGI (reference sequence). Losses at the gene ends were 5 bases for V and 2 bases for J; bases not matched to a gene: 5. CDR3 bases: TGTGCCAGCAGTATCGCCAGGGGGCAAGAGACCCAGTACTTC. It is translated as CASSIARGQETQYF.

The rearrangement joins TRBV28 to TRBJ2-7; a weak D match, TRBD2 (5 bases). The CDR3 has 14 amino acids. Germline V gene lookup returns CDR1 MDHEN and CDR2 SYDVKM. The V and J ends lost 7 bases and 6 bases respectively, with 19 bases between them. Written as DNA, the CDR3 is TGTGCCAGCACCACGAATAGCTTAGGAGGCGAGCAGTACTTC. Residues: CASTTNSLGGEQYF.

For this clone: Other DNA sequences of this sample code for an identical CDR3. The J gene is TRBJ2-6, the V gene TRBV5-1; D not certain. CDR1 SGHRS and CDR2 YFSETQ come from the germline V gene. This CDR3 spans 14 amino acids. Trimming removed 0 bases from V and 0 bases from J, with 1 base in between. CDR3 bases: TGCGCCAGCAGCTTGGTCTCTGGGGCCAACGTCCTGACTTTC. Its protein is CASSLVSGANVLTF. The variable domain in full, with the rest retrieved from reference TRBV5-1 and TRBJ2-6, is KAGVTQTPRYLIKTRGQQVTLSCSPISGHRSVSWYQQTPGQGLQFLFEYFSETQRNKGNFPGRFSGRQFSNSRSEMNVSTLELGDSALYLCASSLVSGANVLTFGAGSRLTVL.